In its sample, the clone carrying this T cell receptor (beta chain) was seen a few times. Its target is unknown. In TCRdb, the 5' RACE reads were re-called with MiXCR into one record per CDR3 protein. The repertoire holds 380,000 or so distinct CDR3 sequences, roughly an eighth seen once, with over 20% in the top ten. The data originate from a study of T-cell memory formation after mild COVID-19. On the study more broadly: Largely, the TCR clusters proved donor specific. Points from the study as a whole: Contracting clones localized mainly to CM and EM when CD4+ and mainly to EMRA when CD8+. Clones shrinking from day 15 to 85 showed even CD4/CD8 mixes; later expanders tilted CD4+.

The sample was PBMCs or a T cell subset sorted from them (not recorded which). The receptor was isolated from a man between 18 and 35 years old who had mild COVID-19 (a few samples of this study predate the infection). Cell type and time point are not known.

DNA of the CDR3: TGTGCCAGCAGTTTTATAGACACCGGGGAGCTGTTTTTT. Protein product: CASSFIDTGELFF. The chain employs TRBV28 and TRBJ2-2; D not resolved. The ends were cut back, 3 bases at V and 3 bases at J, with 5 bases in the middle. The V gene's germline CDR1 is MDHEN and CDR2 SYDVKM. The CDR3 spans 13 residues.